The text below deals with one T cell receptor beta chain. Its cognate antigen has yet to be identified. Qualities for individual bases were not recorded, and no much larger clone is one base off. The CDR1 and CDR2 encoded by the germline V gene are SGHRS and YFSETQ. The CDR3 holds 12 amino acids from the cysteine to the phenylalanine. The only DNA kept is the CDR3, 36 bases in frame from the first base. V is pared back by 2 bases and J by 0 bases, with 3 bases lying between the germline termini. A MiSeq instrument was used for deep resolution sequencing, which targeted depths ranging from 1 in 1 million up to 1 in 200,000 T cells, with coverage averaging 10x for each clonotype. The immunoSEQ hsTCRB Kit was used to generate the TCR beta libraries. On the study's bioinformatics: Data were analyzed with ImmunoSEQ Data Assistant and ImmunoSEQ Analyzer, with V, D and J genes assigned per IMGT definitions. Clonality, with values ranging from 0 to 1, was calculated as one minus the normalized Shannon entropy of productive rearrangement frequencies. Only overrepresented clonotypes making up at least 0.05% of the repertoire of each patient were included in the public clonotype analysis. Approximately 13 age-matched healthy donor repertoires from immuneACCESS served as clonality controls. The table was pulled from immuneACCESS by TCRdb, which kept in-frame rearrangements only. Such tables lose some clones; where checked, under half of the loss comes from unresolved V genes, and the rest has no known cause. V and J calls and clone size are given by that table; D and trimming were obtained from the DNA. The sample includes some 47,000 clones, with about three fifths observed a single time. The ten largest clones add up to around 30% of the sample.

Reading the label with the study, this specimen's time point is: roughly 2 years on ibrutinib. For TCR beta library preparation, about 2 micrograms of genomic DNA was extracted from cryopreserved PBMCs. Longitudinal blood samples from CLL patients on ibrutinib monotherapy underwent high-throughput TCR beta sequencing. The patients took part in an open-label, single-center phase 2 trial of ibrutinib monotherapy. The sample comes from a study of cytotoxic CD8 clonotypes in ibrutinib-treated CLL (dated by TCRdb to the early 2020s). About the study as a whole: The cohort had 11 to 12 relapsed/refractory and about 15 treatment-naive patients; under 18 were IGHV unmutated. Of the roughly 90 people in the trial, approximately 26 had longitudinal samples available. Every remission and progressive disease sample was obtained while ibrutinib was still being received by the patients. Partial responses were observed in about 25 patients and complete responses in 2; after a median follow-up of 68 months, remission was maintained in 14 patients and progression was observed in approximately 12. Cryopreserved peripheral blood mononuclear cells were obtained prior to treatment, at the time of response, and at either disease progression or sustained remission. On average, each sample had some 260,000 productive templates and around 100,000 productive rearrangements. Response samples were taken after a median of 12 months on treatment, ranging from about 6 to 40 months.

The research as a whole found: Public clonotypes were found to be uncommon and were observed to contract or remain stable during treatment; the increase in clonality was shown to reflect expansion of private clonotypes at ibrutinib response. Lymph node repertoires were not examined, and the timing of sampling was not matched between patients in sustained remission and those whose disease progressed. Baseline clonality was found to be higher than that of age-matched healthy donors and was strongly correlated with circulating CD8+ T-cell counts. At ibrutinib response clonality went up, during sustained remission it held steady, and at progression it dropped back toward baseline.

The rearrangement combines TRBV5-1 with TRBJ2-7; no D gene call is confident. This TCR was sampled from a human donor with chronic lymphocytic leukemia. The sample was PBMCs, taken after 24 months of ibrutinib treatment. The CDR3 sequence is CASSFDSYEQYF. In nucleotides, the sequence is TGCGCCAGCAGCTTTGACTCCTACGAGCAGTACTTC.